The entry below gives a single T cell receptor (beta chain) sequence along with its context. It lacks a known antigen. No clone much larger than this one lies a single base away; base qualities are absent. The time point label here, explained by the study, means: pretreatment peripheral blood. The cohort included about 30 patients with locally advanced or metastatic urothelial carcinoma who were treated at Memorial Sloan Kettering on a trial protocol. Peripheral blood mononuclear cells were collected pretreatment and during treatment, with between 1 and 8 total time points obtained per patient. The Qiagen DNeasy Blood extraction kit was used to purify genomic DNA from total PBMCs and from tumor samples. Collected pretreatment and during treatment, PBMCs were isolated and stored as previously described. These data belong to a study of PD-L1 blockade in urothelial cancer (dated by TCRdb to about 2017). At the level of the whole study: Every patient began therapy in the mid-2010s and was given atezolizumab 1,200 mg intravenously every 3 weeks. About nine tenths of the roughly 29 patients were identified as males with urothelial cancer of bladder origin, and a prior smoking history was reported by 18 of 29 patients. An ECOG performance status of 0 or 1 was recorded for the patients, and 0 to 3 prior chemotherapy regimens had been received by the patients. Blood samples were analyzed at two time points: 3 weeks after treatment start (second dose) and 6 weeks after treatment start. Blood samples yielded a median of roughly 140,000 T cells and roughly 80,000 unique TCRs, with median clonality approximately 0.08. The study, an exploratory multi-omic analysis, examined somatic, immune and clinical correlates of response to PD-L1 blockade with atezolizumab in urothelial cancer. Pretreatment tumor samples and matched peripheral blood, collected serially before and after atezolizumab treatment, underwent TCR sequencing. Durable clinical benefit meant progression-free survival longer than 6 months, and TCR features were also tested against progression-free and overall survival. In the same patients who had TCR sequencing, pretreatment tumors also underwent whole exome sequencing and RNA sequencing. Durable clinical benefit was achieved by nine patients and was not achieved by 20 patients. Some 30 patients had pretreatment blood TCR-seq, around 25 had at least one posttreatment blood collection, and around 25 had tumor TCR-seq.

The CDR3 runs 12 amino acids, cysteine and phenylalanine included. Only the CDR3 DNA is retained, 36 bases long and in frame from the first base. V gives up 7 bases and J gives up 5 bases, and the segment between their germline ends measures 12 bases. The germline V gene specifies SQVTM as CDR1 and ANQGSEA as CDR2. The investigation overall reported the following: Patients with durable benefit showed greater expansion of tumor-associated TCR clones in peripheral blood 3 weeks after starting treatment (n of about 21, p = 0.022). Because the sample size was small (n ≈ 30) and many of the analyses were exploratory, the results are meant to be hypothesis-generating. A pretreatment peripheral blood TCR clonality below the median was linked to improved progression-free and overall survival.

To estimate absolute template abundance from read counts, synthetic TCR analog templates were spiked into each PCR. The immunoSEQ assay was used to amplify TCRbeta CDR3 regions from genomic DNA with bias-controlled V and J gene primers. Sequencing of rearranged TCRbeta segments was performed at approximately 20X coverage. Per the source publication's procedure: Sequencing errors were corrected by clustering, and CDR3s were annotated against IMGT so that V, D and J genes could be assigned. Downstream analyses used only productive TCRbeta rearrangements, leaving out any out-of-frame or stop-codon sequences. Clonality was calculated as one minus the Shannon entropy normalized by the log of the number of unique productive sequences. Clones differing between time points or between blood and tumor were identified using Fisher's exact test with Benjamini-Hochberg correction, with an adjusted p below 0.01 applied as the threshold. The immuneACCESS repertoire file appears here via TCRdb, limited to in-frame rearrangements. These files lack a portion of the clones; in checked studies, under half of the deficit traces to unresolved V genes, and the cause of the others is not known. The D gene and trimming were derived from the DNA, and the V and J assignments and clone size from that table. The sample table lists 30,000 to 40,000 clones, around four fifths of them with a count of one. Jointly, the top ten make up 13% to 15% of the sample.

In this chain, TRBV29-1 is recombined with TRBJ1-3; perhaps TRBD1 is the D gene, with 6 bases matching. This specimen was PBMCs, taken around atezolizumab (anti-PD-L1) treatment. This clonotype was sampled from a man older than 75 with urothelial cancer. The DNA is TGCAGCGCTCGTGGACAGAGAAACACCATATATTTT. It specifies CSARGQRNTIYF.